The entry that follows covers one T cell receptor (beta chain) sequence. This sample is drawn from a study of blood T cell repertoires in COVID-19. This table comes from immunoSEQ multiplex PCR, and its TCRdb copy is limited to in-frame clones, with some not included. The table shows about 200,000 clones, with around 80% occurring only once. The germline CDR1 and CDR2 sequences are KGHDR and SFDVKD. CDR3 length equals 16 residues. V lost 3 bases to trimming and J lost 3 bases, with 16 bases between them. The chain employs TRBV24-1 and TRBJ2-5, with a possible D match to TRBD2 (7 bases). This TCR derives from a woman between 40 and 55 years old with acute or convalescent COVID-19. The sequenced sample consisted of peripheral blood. DNA for the CDR3: TGTGCCACCAGTGATCCCGGGGGGCCGGAGAAAGAGACCCAGTACTTC. Its translation: CATSDPGGPEKETQYF.